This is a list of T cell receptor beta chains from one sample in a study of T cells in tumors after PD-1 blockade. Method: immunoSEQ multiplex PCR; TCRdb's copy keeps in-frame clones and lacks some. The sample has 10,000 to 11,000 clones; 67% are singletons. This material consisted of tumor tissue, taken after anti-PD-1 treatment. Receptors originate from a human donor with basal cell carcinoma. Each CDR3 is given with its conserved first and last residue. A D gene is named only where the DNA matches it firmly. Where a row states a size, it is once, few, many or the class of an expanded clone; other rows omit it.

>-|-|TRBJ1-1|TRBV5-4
TGTGCCAGCAGCTTGGACCCGACAGTGAACACTGAAGCTTTCTTT
CASSLDPTVNTEAFF
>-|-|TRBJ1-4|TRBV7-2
TGTGCCAGCAGCTCGAGCTCCCACAGAATTGCAACTAATGAAAAACTGTTTTTT
CASSSSSHRIATNEKLFF
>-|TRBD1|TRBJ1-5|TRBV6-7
TGTGCCTCCCGGGGACAGCGCAATCAGCCCCAGCATTTT
CASRGQRNQPQHF
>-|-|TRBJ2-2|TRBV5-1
TGCGCCAGCAGCTCATCGGACTGGCCCCCCGTCGGGGGGCTGTTTTTT
CASSSSDWPPVGGLFF
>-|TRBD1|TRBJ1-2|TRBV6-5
TGTGCCAGCAGTAGGACAGGGAACTATGGCTACACCTTC
CASSRTGNYGYTF
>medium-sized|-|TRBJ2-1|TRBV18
TGTGCCAGCTCACCGAGGGACCCCTCCTCCTACAATGAGCAGTTCTTC
CASSPRDPSSYNEQFF
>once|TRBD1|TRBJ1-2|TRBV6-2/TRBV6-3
TGTGCCAGCAGTACCGGGACAGGGGCGAGGGGCTACACCTTC
CASSTGTGARGYTF
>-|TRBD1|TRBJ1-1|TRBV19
TGTGCCAGTAAAAGGGGACAGCAGGTCCCTGAAGCTTTCTTT
CASKRGQQVPEAFF
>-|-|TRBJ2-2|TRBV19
TGTGCCAGTAGTATATCTAGGAACACCGGGGAGCTGTTTTTT
CASSISRNTGELFF
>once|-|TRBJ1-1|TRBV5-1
TGCGCCAGCAGTCTTTTTGGAGAGAACACTGAAGCTTTCTTT
CASSLFGENTEAFF
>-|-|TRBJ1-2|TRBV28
TGTGCCAGCAGTCCACGGTGGATGGGTGGCTACACCTTC
CASSPRWMGGYTF
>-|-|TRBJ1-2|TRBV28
TGTGCCAGCACTCCCGGGGCCTCCTATTTCAACACCTTC
CASTPGASYFNTF
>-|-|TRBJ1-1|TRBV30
TGTGCCTGGAGTGTACGAGGGACACCGGTAGCTTTCTTT
CAWSVRGTPVAFF
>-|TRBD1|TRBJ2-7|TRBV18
TGTGCCAGCTCACCGGGGACAGACAGGGAGCAGTACTTC
CASSPGTDREQYF
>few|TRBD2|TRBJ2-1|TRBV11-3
TGTGCCAGCAGCTTAGGGGTAGCGGGGGGCTGGAGCTCCTACAATGAGCAGTTCTTC
CASSLGVAGGWSSYNEQFF
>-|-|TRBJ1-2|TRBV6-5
TGTGCCAGCACTTCTGTGAGTGGCTACACCTTC
CASTSVSGYTF
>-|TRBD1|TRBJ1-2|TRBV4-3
TGCGCCAGCAGCCAAGGGACAGGGGCAGGTGGCTACACCTTC
CASSQGTGAGGYTF
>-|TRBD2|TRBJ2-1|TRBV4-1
TGCGCCAGCAGCCAAGAACCGGGACTAGCGGGGAACAATGAGCAGTTCTTC
CASSQEPGLAGNNEQFF
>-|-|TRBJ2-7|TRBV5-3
TGTGCCAGAAGCTTGGGGTGGGAGGGGGACGAGCAGTACTTC
CARSLGWEGDEQYF
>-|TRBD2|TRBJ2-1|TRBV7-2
TGTGCCAGCAGCAAGACTAGCGGGAGCTCCTACAATGAGCAGTTCTTC
CASSKTSGSSYNEQFF